The 32 T cell receptor beta chains reported below all come from one sample, sequenced in a study of blood T cell repertoires in COVID-19. This table comes from immunoSEQ multiplex PCR, and its TCRdb copy is limited to in-frame clones, with some not included. The table records hundreds of thousands of clones, under 95% of them present only once. The sequenced sample was peripheral blood. The receptors shown here come from a woman younger than 35 who had recovered from COVID-19.

The count of this clone is one. The rearrangement links TRBV5-5 to TRBJ1-3, with 7 bases identical to TRBD1. The CDR3 sequence is 14 residues long. Trimming removed 4 bases from V and 2 bases from J; junction bases left unmatched: 3. The V gene's germline CDR1 is SGHKS and CDR2 YYEKEE (reference sequence). The CDR3 region is CASSATGTGNTIYF. The DNA of the CDR3 is TGTGCCAGCAGCGCGACAGGGACTGGAAACACCATATATTTT.

J is TRBJ2-7 and V is TRBV9, with 8 bases matching TRBD2. CDR3 length: 14 amino acids. Germline loops: CDR1 SGDLS, CDR2 YYNGEE. Trimming took 4 bases from V and 3 from J; bases not matched to a gene: 6. The CDR3 reads CASSPGGEGYEQYV. The CDR3 coding sequence is TGTGCCAGCAGCCCGGGAGGGGAGGGCTACGAGCAGTACGTC.

V usage is TRBV19 and J usage is TRBJ2-1, with 13 positions matching TRBD2. The germline V gene has CDR1 LNHDA and CDR2 SQIVND (reference sequence). The CDR3 covers 15 residues. V lost 4 bases, J lost 5 bases, and 2 bases stayed unmatched. The CDR3 sequence is CASSTGLAGNNEQFF. In nucleotides, the CDR3 is TGTGCCAGTAGTACGGGACTAGCGGGGAACAATGAGCAGTTCTTC.

The chain links TRBV10-3 to TRBJ2-7; TRBD1 matches at 8 bases. Germline values: CDR1 ENHRY, CDR2 SYGVKD. This CDR3 is built from 13 residues. Unmatched junction bases numbered 4, after V lost 4 bases and J lost 5 bases. CDR3: CAISVAGGDEQYV. DNA of the CDR3: TGTGCCATCAGTGTGGCAGGGGGCGACGAGCAGTACGTC.

The J gene is TRBJ2-5, the V gene TRBV24-1; 7 bases match TRBD2. Germline V gene lookup returns CDR1 KGHDR and CDR2 SFDVKD. V lost 5 bases, J lost 4 bases, and 12 bases stayed unmatched. The CDR3 is 16 residues long. CDR3 region: CATSGAGEGVGETQYF. The CDR3 bases are TGTGCCACCAGTGGCGCGGGAGAAGGAGTCGGAGAGACCCAGTACTTC.

The J gene is TRBJ1-2, the V gene TRBV29-1; TRBD1 is a possible D gene (5 bases). This CDR3 has 11 amino acids. Germline V gives CDR1 SQVTM, CDR2 ANQGSEA. Trimming took 3 bases from V and 5 from J, leaving 7 bases between them. Here the CDR3 reads CSVEQGYGYTF. The CDR3 DNA follows: TGCAGCGTTGAGCAGGGTTATGGCTACACCTTC.

The chain has TRBV7-2 and TRBJ2-5; 7 bases map to TRBD1. With V trimmed by 3 bases and J by 3 bases, 4 bases remained unmatched. The germline V gene has CDR1 SGHTA and CDR2 FQGNSA. The CDR3 runs to 14 residues. The chain's CDR3 is CASSLSGTEETQYF. The CDR3 DNA reads as TGTGCCAGCAGCTTGAGTGGGACAGAAGAGACCCAGTACTTC.

The CDR3 here is CASSYFRGRAYNEQFF. CDR3 bases: TGTGCCAGCAGTTACTTCCGCGGGAGGGCCTACAATGAGCAGTTCTTC. The chain recombines TRBV6-2 or TRBV6-3 with TRBJ2-1; 9 nucleotides line up with TRBD2. Unmatched junction bases numbered 3, after V lost 1 base and J lost 2 bases. The CDR3 covers 16 residues. CDR1 is MNHEY and CDR2 is SVGEGT in the germline V gene.

The chain employs TRBV15 and TRBJ1-2; D is undetermined. The CDR3 extends over 13 amino acids. Trimming removed 1 base from V and 7 bases from J, with 10 bases in between. The germline V gene has CDR1 LNHNV and CDR2 YYDKDF (reference sequence). CDR3 in amino acids: CATSRGQYAGYTF. Written as DNA, the CDR3 is TGTGCCACCAGCAGAGGTCAGTACGCTGGCTACACCTTC.

As DNA, the CDR3 is TGCGCCAGCAGCCCCGGGACAGGGGGGAATCAGCCCCAGCATTTT. Its protein product is CASSPGTGGNQPQHF. The chain employs TRBV4-3 and TRBJ1-5; TRBD1 agrees at 11 bases. The CDR3 runs 15 residues. The V gene end was trimmed by 4 bases and the J gene end by 4 bases; junction bases not matched to a gene: 3. In germline, CDR1 is LGHNA, CDR2 YSLEER.

The V call is TRBV5-1, the J call TRBJ2-2; 13 bases are a match to TRBD2. V was clipped by 4 bases and J by 5 bases; unmatched bases: 5. This CDR3 comprises 16 residues. Germline loops: CDR1 SGHRS, CDR2 YFSETQ. In nucleotides, the CDR3 is TGCGCCAGCAGCCTGACTAGCGGGAGGTTAACCGGGGAGCTGTTTTTT. It specifies CASSLTSGRLTGELFF.

This chain connects TRBV6-2 or TRBV6-3 to TRBJ1-5; D remains ambiguous. Trimming took off 5 bases at V and 9 bases at J, with 14 bases between the two ends. The CDR3 is 13 amino acids. CDR1 is MNHEY and CDR2 is SVGEGT in the germline V gene. CDR3 nucleotide sequence: TGTGCCAGCAGTACCGTACACGTCTGGCCCCAGCATTTT. Its protein product is CASSTVHVWPQHF.

Note on this clone: The junction departs from the called germline gene at one end, perhaps through a read error. The chain has TRBV11-3 and TRBJ1-1; TRBD1 aligns across 10 bases. This CDR3 spans 14 amino acids. The germline V gene encodes CDR1 SGHNT and CDR2 YENEEA. CDR3 sequence: CASTDRRQGASSDF. The CDR3 DNA follows: TGTGCCAGCACCGACAGAAGACAGGGGGCAAGCTCGGATTTT.

This clone was seen a handful of times. This chain connects TRBV6-2 or TRBV6-3 to TRBJ1-2, with 9 bases aligning to TRBD1. Germline assignment: CDR1 MNHEY and CDR2 SVGEGT. This CDR3 region has 12 residues. The J segment lost 8 bases and the V segment lost 6 bases, leaving 4 bases of the junction unmatched. The CDR3 is CASSRTGVGYTF. The CDR3 bases are TGTGCCAGCAGCCGGACAGGGGTCGGCTACACCTTC.

The chain combines TRBV19 with TRBJ2-6, with a weak D call TRBD2 (5 bases). Germline V gene sequence: CDR1 LNHDA, CDR2 SQIVND (reference sequence). With 5 bases removed from V and 0 bases from J, the gap between germline ends came to 20 bases. The CDR3 spans 19 residues. The CDR3 protein is CASSDRRLPKISGANVLTF. The CDR3 DNA sequence: TGTGCCAGTAGTGACCGAAGACTACCAAAGATCTCTGGGGCCAACGTCCTGACTTTC. Variable domain in full (rest from reference TRBV19 and TRBJ2-6): DGGITQSPKYLFRKEGQNVTLSCEQNLNHDAMYWYRQDPGQGLRLIYYSQIVNDFQKGDIAEGYSVSREKKESFPLTVTSAQKNPTAFYLCASSDRRLPKISGANVLTFGAGSRLTVL.

The chain uses TRBV12-3 or TRBV12-4 and TRBJ2-3; D call uncertain. This CDR3 comprises 13 residues. V was shortened by 2 bases and J by 4 bases, with 7 bases between the two germline ends. CDR3 amino acids: CASSLRLADTQYF. CDR3 nucleotide sequence: TGTGCCAGCAGTTTACGACTTGCAGATACGCAGTATTTT.

This chain joins TRBV12-3 or TRBV12-4 and TRBJ2-1; D is ambiguous. Trimming cost V 4 bases and J 6 bases, with 10 bases left between them. The CDR3 loop spans 13 amino acids. DNA for the CDR3: TGTGCCAGCAGTTCATCGACTGGCAATGAGCAGTTCTTC. It translates to CASSSSTGNEQFF.

V and J are TRBV19 and TRBJ2-6; no firm D call. The CDR3 runs to 16 residues. Germline values: CDR1 LNHDA, CDR2 SQIVND (reference sequence). The ends were cut back, 3 bases at V and 0 bases at J, with 9 bases in the middle. CDR3 region: CASSIEQISGANVLTF. CDR3 nucleotide sequence: TGTGCCAGTAGTATCGAACAGATCTCTGGGGCCAACGTCCTGACTTTC.

The chain couples TRBV14 to TRBJ1-2; perhaps TRBD1 as D (6 bases). Germline V lookup: CDR1 SGHDN, CDR2 FVKESK. The CDR3 loop spans 13 amino acids. V lost 5 bases and J 8 bases, leaving 15 bases between the germline ends. The CDR3 coding sequence is TGTGCCAGCAGCGCCCAGGGGCGTTTAGGCTACACCTTC. Translating it yields CASSAQGRLGYTF.

V gene TRBV6-5 combines with J gene TRBJ1-2, with TRBD1 identical over 7 bases. In germline, CDR1 is MNHEY, CDR2 SVGAGI. With V trimmed by 5 bases and J by 8 bases, 11 bases remained unmatched. The CDR3 runs to 14 residues. CDR3 nucleotide sequence: TGTGCCAGCAGTCAACAGGGGATTACGGGAGGCTACACCTTC. Translation gives CASSQQGITGGYTF.

This chain links TRBV13 with TRBJ2-5; weak D call: TRBD2 (5 bases). The CDR3 consists of 16 residues. Trimming left V 5 bases short and J 2 bases short, with 18 bases between. Germline CDR1 reads PRHDT; CDR2 reads FYEKMQ (reference sequence). The CDR3 protein is CASSPAVGVRQETQYF. The CDR3 DNA reads as TGTGCCAGCAGCCCAGCGGTGGGAGTACGGCAAGAGACCCAGTACTTC.

This chain uses TRBV5-1 with TRBJ2-5, with D maybe TRBD2 (5 bases). CDR1 SGHRS and CDR2 YFSETQ come from the germline V gene. The CDR3 spans 13 residues. V was trimmed by 3 bases and J by 2 bases, leaving 8 bases between them. CDR3 loop: CASSSGVQETQYF. The CDR3 DNA is TGCGCCAGCAGCTCCGGGGTTCAAGAGACCCAGTACTTC.

About this clone: Other nucleotide sequences from this sample produce the same CDR3. The J gene is TRBJ1-3, the V gene TRBV19, with D perhaps TRBD1 (5 bases). The length of the CDR3 is 14 residues. Germline V lookup: CDR1 LNHDA, CDR2 SQIVND (reference sequence). Trimming cost V 3 bases and J 3 bases, with 9 bases left between them. The CDR3 DNA follows: TGTGCCAGTAGTATCGGGGGACTTGGAAACACCATATATTTT. It is translated as CASSIGGLGNTIYF.

This rearrangement joins TRBV4-3 to TRBJ1-2; perhaps TRBD1 as D (5 bases). This CDR3 has 15 amino acids. Germline V lookup: CDR1 LGHNA, CDR2 YSLEER. The ends were cut back, 1 base at V and 5 bases at J, with 14 bases in the middle. CDR3 sequence (DNA): TGCGCCAGCAGCCAAGTTGTACAAAAGGGGTATGGCTACACCTTC. Translation gives CASSQVVQKGYGYTF.

V is TRBV7-2 and J is TRBJ2-1; D uncertain. The CDR3 loop spans 15 amino acids. Per germline, CDR1 SGHTA and CDR2 FQGNSA. Trimming took 2 bases from V and 0 from J, leaving 8 bases between them. The CDR3 DNA is TGTGCCAGCAGCTTAAGCGTGAGCTCCTACAATGAGCAGTTCTTC. It codes for CASSLSVSSYNEQFF. Together with reference TRBV7-2 and TRBJ2-1, the CDR3 gives the full variable domain: GAGVSQSPSNKVTEKGKDVELRCDPISGHTALYWYRQSLGQGLEFLIYFQGNSAPDKSGLPSDRFSAERTGGSVSTLTIQRTQQEDSAVYLCASSLSVSSYNEQFFGPGTRLTVL.

This clone was seen just once. The J gene is TRBJ2-7, the V gene TRBV6-2 or TRBV6-3, with a weak D call TRBD2 (6 bases). Germline CDR1 MNHEY, CDR2 SVGEGT. CDR3 length equals 14 residues. Trimming took off 4 bases at V and 6 bases at J, with 16 bases between the two ends. The CDR3: CASSSRDSRREQYV. The CDR3 DNA is TGTGCCAGCAGTTCCCGGGACTCCCGCCGCGAGCAGTACGTC.

This clone was seen once. The chain is built from TRBV7-9 and TRBJ2-1; 7 positions agree with TRBD2. The CDR3 has 16 amino acids. In germline, CDR1 is SEHNR, CDR2 FQNEAQ (reference sequence). Unmatched junction bases numbered 8, after V lost 1 base and J lost 5 bases. CDR3 in DNA: TGTGCCAGCAGCTTAGGGACGCTAGCGGTAGACAATGAGCAGTTCTTC. It encodes CASSLGTLAVDNEQFF.

The CDR3: CASRTGLPYEQYV. The CDR3 DNA reads as TGTGCCAGTAGGACAGGGTTACCCTACGAGCAGTACGTC. The J gene is TRBJ2-7, the V gene TRBV10-3; 8 nucleotides line up with TRBD1. Germline V gene sequence: CDR1 ENHRY, CDR2 SYGVKD. Trimming removed 10 bases from V and 2 bases from J; junction bases left unmatched: 7. The CDR3 consists of 13 residues.

The chain joins TRBV5-6 to TRBJ2-7; TRBD1 aligns across 8 bases. V was pared by 4 bases and J by 3 bases, with 6 bases of the junction left unmatched. The germline gives CDR1 SGHDT, CDR2 YYEEEE. The CDR3 has 14 amino acids. The CDR3, as DNA: TGTGCCAGCAGCCTTGGACAGGGAAACTACGAGCAGTACGTC. Translated: CASSLGQGNYEQYV.

This chain connects TRBV7-2 to TRBJ1-1; D might be TRBD1 (6 bases). V was clipped by 5 bases and J by 5 bases, with 18 bases between them. The CDR3 runs to 15 residues. CDR1 SGHTA and CDR2 FQGNSA come from the germline V gene. The CDR3 here is CASSPQQGRATEAFF. In nucleotides, the CDR3 is TGTGCCAGCAGCCCACAACAGGGCAGAGCGACTGAAGCTTTCTTT.

The rearrangement uses TRBV2 and TRBJ1-1; perhaps TRBD1 as D (5 bases). Germline-derived CDR1 and CDR2 are SNHLY and FYNNEI. V lost 11 bases, J lost 3 bases, and 10 bases lay in between. The CDR3 length is 11 residues. As DNA, the CDR3 is TGTGCCGGAGGGGCCGACACTGAAGCTTTCTTT. It specifies CAGGADTEAFF.

As concerns this clone: The same CDR3 also results from other DNA sequences found in this sample. The gene calls are TRBV5-1 and TRBJ1-1, with D possibly matching TRBD1 (6 bases). The CDR3 extends over 13 amino acids. V shed 2 bases and J shed 2 bases, with 7 bases lying between them. Germline CDR1 SGHRS, CDR2 YFSETQ. The CDR3 DNA is TGCGCCAGCAGCTTACAGGGAAACACTGAAGCTTTCTTT. Encoded protein: CASSLQGNTEAFF.